A single sample is the source of the 18 T cell receptor beta chains below, sequenced in a study of blood T cell repertoires in COVID-19. Only in-frame clones appear in the TCRdb table, and some are missing; sequencing was by immunoSEQ multiplex PCR. The data contain 350,000 to 400,000 clones, 87% of them singletons. The sequenced sample consisted of PBMCs or T cells enriched from blood (not recorded which). These receptors originate from a man aged 40-55 years in a cohort exposed to, infected with or recovered from COVID-19 (not recorded which).

The gene calls are TRBV27 and TRBJ1-4; D not certain. CDR1 and CDR2 (germline): MNHEY, SMNVEV (reference sequence). Trimming took off 6 bases at V and 0 bases at J, with 11 bases between the two ends. The CDR3 consists of 15 residues. CDR3 sequence reads: CASRLRETTNEKLFF. CDR3 nucleotide sequence: TGTGCCAGCAGACTCCGGGAAACAACTAATGAAAAACTGTTTTTT.

The V and J genes are TRBV4-2 and TRBJ1-2; D is ambiguous. V was trimmed by 1 base and J by 6 bases, leaving 15 bases between them. CDR3 size: 15 residues. Germline V lookup: CDR1 LGHNA, CDR2 YNFKEQ. The CDR3 loop is CASSQGSGRLDGYTF. CDR3 nucleotides: TGTGCCAGCAGCCAAGGATCGGGGAGGCTAGATGGCTACACCTTC.

The chain is built from TRBV14 and TRBJ1-6; weak D call: TRBD1 (6 bases). In germline, CDR1 is SGHDN, CDR2 FVKESK. The CDR3 is 15 residues long. The V and J ends lost 4 bases and 5 bases respectively, with 12 bases between them. Here the CDR3 reads CASSPPGVHNSPLHF. DNA for the CDR3: TGTGCCAGCAGCCCCCCAGGGGTCCATAATTCACCCCTCCACTTT.

This clone is a singleton in its sample. The chain recombines TRBV5-1 with TRBJ1-4; possible D gene TRBD1, 6 bases. V lost 0 bases, J lost 0 bases, and 12 bases lay in between. This CDR3 has 17 amino acids. CDR1 and CDR2 from the germline V gene are SGHRS and YFSETQ. CDR3 region: CASSLVAGATTNEKLFF. The CDR3 nucleotides are TGCGCCAGCAGCTTGGTGGCAGGGGCGACAACTAATGAAAAACTGTTTTTT.

This clone was seen once. The chain uses TRBV5-6 and TRBJ2-3; TRBD2 agrees at 8 bases. There are 15 residues in the CDR3. Germline loops: CDR1 SGHDT, CDR2 YYEEEE. J lost 4 bases, V lost 4 bases, and 8 bases had no gene match. CDR3 sequence: CASSAGPGLADTQYF. The CDR3 DNA follows: TGTGCCAGCAGCGCTGGCCCGGGACTAGCAGATACGCAGTATTTT.

The chain combines TRBV30 with TRBJ1-2; 7 bases are shared with TRBD1. There are 14 residues in the CDR3. With V trimmed by 3 bases and J by 6 bases, 10 bases remained unmatched. Per the germline V gene, CDR1 is GTSNPN and CDR2 is SVGIG (reference sequence). CDR3 DNA sequence: TGTGCCTGGAGCCCTCCGGACAGGAGGAATGGCTACACCTTC. It encodes CAWSPPDRRNGYTF.

This chain links TRBV5-1 with TRBJ1-1; no clear D. V was pared by 2 bases and J by 4 bases, with 9 bases between. Looked up from germline, CDR1 is SGHRS and CDR2 is YFSETQ. The CDR3 loop spans 13 amino acids. The CDR3, as DNA: TGCGCCAGCAGCTTTGGTGAGGGCACTGAAGCTTTCTTT. Amino acids: CASSFGEGTEAFF.

This chain uses TRBV9 with TRBJ2-2; TRBD1 agrees at 7 bases. Trimming took 0 bases from V and 8 from J; bases not matched to a gene: 10. The CDR3 extends over 16 amino acids. Germline CDR1 and CDR2: SGDLS and YYNGEE. CDR3 DNA: TGTGCCAGCAGCGTAGGTCCCCTGGGACAGTCAGGGGAGCTGTTTTTT. Protein: CASSVGPLGQSGELFF.

This chain joins TRBV3-1 (or the pseudogene TRBV3-2) and TRBJ2-1, with 7 bases identical to TRBD1. After removal of 1 base from V and 7 bases from J, the junction contained 4 bases not matched to a gene. The CDR3 sequence is 14 residues long. The germline gives CDR1 LGHDT, CDR2 YNNKEL (reference sequence). CDR3 residues: CASSQVGQSNEQFF. The CDR3 DNA reads as TGTGCCAGCAGCCAAGTGGGACAGTCTAATGAGCAGTTCTTC.

The chain employs TRBV15 and TRBJ1-4, with TRBD1 matching over 8 bases. This CDR3 spans 15 amino acids. Germline trimming cut 6 bases from V and 3 bases from J; bases unmatched to any gene: 6. Germline loops: CDR1 LNHNV, CDR2 YYDKDF (reference sequence). Here the CDR3 reads CATRREQGANEKLFF. CDR3 coding DNA: TGTGCCACCAGGAGGGAACAGGGGGCTAATGAAAAACTGTTTTTT.

A note on this clone: In the same sample, other DNA sequences code for this CDR3. The chain carries TRBV11-2 and TRBJ2-1; TRBD2 matches 14 bases. Germline CDR1 SGHAT, CDR2 FQNNGV. The CDR3 runs 15 residues. Germline trimming cut 4 bases from V and 7 bases from J; bases unmatched to any gene: 3. CDR3 nucleotides: TGTGCCAGCAGCTGGACTAGCGGGAGGACGAATGAGCAGTTCTTC. It encodes CASSWTSGRTNEQFF.

The chain is built from TRBV28 and TRBJ2-1, with 8 positions matching TRBD1. The V and J ends lost 5 bases and 5 bases, in that order; junction bases with no gene match: 8. The CDR3 totals 15 residues. Germline V CDR1 and CDR2: MDHEN, SYDVKM. The CDR3 spells CASSTQGAGNNEQFF. In DNA form, the CDR3 reads TGTGCCAGCAGTACGCAGGGGGCGGGTAACAATGAGCAGTTCTTC.

The chain employs TRBV11-3 and TRBJ2-2; D remains unclear. This CDR3 is 15 amino acids long. The germline V gene has CDR1 SGHNT and CDR2 YENEEA. V lost 4 bases, J lost 0 bases, and 9 bases lay in between. CDR3 loop: CASSSSAANTGELFF. As DNA, the CDR3 is TGTGCCAGCAGCTCAAGCGCCGCGAACACCGGGGAGCTGTTTTTT.

The rearrangement uses TRBV5-4 and TRBJ2-5, with TRBD2 matching over 13 bases. From germline, CDR1 is SGHNT and CDR2 YYREEE (reference sequence). With V trimmed by 0 bases and J by 3 bases, 2 bases remained unmatched. The CDR3 loop spans 16 amino acids. In DNA, the CDR3 is TGTGCCAGCAGCTTGGGGGGACTAGCGGGGAAAGAGACCCAGTACTTC. Amino acids: CASSLGGLAGKETQYF.

This chain joins TRBV6-4 and TRBJ1-1, with D possibly matching TRBD1 (5 bases). CDR1 is MRHNA, CDR2 SNTAGT, per germline. Between the trimmed V and J ends, which lost 0 bases and 3 bases, there was a span of 11 bases. CDR3 length equals 15 residues. The CDR3 loop is CASSDSTQGYTEAFF. CDR3 DNA sequence: TGTGCCAGCAGTGACTCAACCCAGGGATACACTGAAGCTTTCTTT.

The chain combines TRBV5-5 with TRBJ1-2, with a tentative D call TRBD1 (6 bases). The germline gives CDR1 SGHKS, CDR2 YYEKEE (reference sequence). With 5 bases removed from V and 3 bases from J, the gap between germline ends came to 11 bases. The CDR3 runs to 13 residues. The CDR3 nucleotides are TGTGCCAGCAGTTTCCGACAGGACTATGGCTACACCTTC. Translating gives CASSFRQDYGYTF.

The V gene is TRBV18, the J gene TRBJ1-5, with D uncertain. Trimming stripped 4 bases from V and 5 bases from J, with 9 bases between. Germline CDR1 reads KGHSH; CDR2 reads LQKENI. This CDR3 has 13 residues. The CDR3 loop is CASSQGEDQPQHF. The DNA for the CDR3 is TGTGCCAGCTCACAGGGAGAGGATCAGCCCCAGCATTTT.

The chain couples TRBV6-5 to TRBJ1-1, with D perhaps TRBD1 (5 bases). The CDR3 length is 12 residues. Germline V lookup: CDR1 MNHEY, CDR2 SVGAGI. V was cut by 4 bases and J by 8 bases, with 11 bases left in between. CDR3 region: CASSSGPGEAFF. CDR3 bases: TGTGCCAGCAGTTCTGGACCAGGGGAAGCTTTCTTT.